This is a list of T cell receptor beta chains from one sample in a study of T-cell memory formation after mild COVID-19. One entry per CDR3 protein results from TCRdb running MiXCR on the 5' RACE reads. The sample includes roughly 100,000 distinct CDR3 sequences, approximately 13% of them seen just once. The sequenced sample was PBMCs or a T cell subset sorted from them (not recorded which). These TCRs come from an adult woman who had mild COVID-19 (a few samples of this study predate the infection). Cell type and time point are not known. CDR3s include the opening cysteine and the closing phenylalanine or tryptophan. Each record gives: J gene, V gene, CDR3 protein.

TRBJ2-3 | TRBV4-1 | CASSPPSGTSGRTDTQYF
TRBJ2-7 | TRBV29-1 | CSVTFSYEQYF
TRBJ2-7 | TRBV5-4 | CASRPGVLGYEQYF
TRBJ1-2 | TRBV21-1 | CASSPDGYTF
TRBJ1-3 | TRBV6-5 | CASSSLKGADTIYF
TRBJ2-5 | TRBV5-1 | CASSSPETSGGAFGETQYF
TRBJ2-3 | TRBV12-5 | CASALGSGQYF
TRBJ1-5 | TRBV4-1 | CASSRRWQGNQPQHF
TRBJ2-1 | TRBV7-9 | CASSHAWGEQFF
TRBJ2-1 | TRBV20-1 | CSARDPGRGAYNEQFF
TRBJ2-3 | TRBV28 | CASSWTSGRDTQYF
TRBJ2-1 | TRBV12-3/TRBV12-4 | CAVSRADTYNEQFF
TRBJ1-2 | TRBV7-9 | CASVPGLLRGRDGYTF
TRBJ2-3 | TRBV5-1 | CASSLSSTDTQYF
TRBJ1-1 | TRBV4-1 | CASSQGQGGGTEAFF
TRBJ1-5 | TRBV27 | CASRPPGDSNQPQHF
TRBJ2-1 | TRBV19 | CASSYRGLGPFFEQFF
TRBJ2-7 | TRBV2 | CASSDPAGEQYF
TRBJ2-7 | TRBV5-1 | CASSLGWGTAAYEQYF
TRBJ2-1 | TRBV6-5 | CASRGHLSSYNEQFF
TRBJ2-1 | TRBV7-2 | CASTFTGGLIGNEQFF
TRBJ2-5 | TRBV4-2 | CASSQEVGETQYF
TRBJ1-1 | TRBV3-1 | CASSQGEGARKNTEAFF
TRBJ2-7 | TRBV5-1 | CASSLEWTGVYEQYF
TRBJ1-1 | TRBV25-1 | CASSEILPGTQNTEAFF
TRBJ2-7 | TRBV7-6 | CASSFVQTGEQYF
TRBJ2-5 | TRBV7-3 | CASSLTFGNPMQETQYF
TRBJ2-2 | TRBV19 | CASSIGGQGAGGELFF
TRBJ2-2 | TRBV27 | CASSPRSYGTAVTGELFF
TRBJ2-7 | TRBV4-2 | CASSQGVLAGYEQYF
TRBJ2-5 | TRBV5-1 | CASSSGQVGETQYF
TRBJ2-5 | TRBV4-2 | CASSQDSPLTSGGAWETQYF
TRBJ1-2 | TRBV10-3 | CAISESSQGTVNYGYTF
TRBJ1-4 | TRBV12-3/TRBV12-4 | CASRGQGVREKLFF
TRBJ1-6 | TRBV7-2 | CASSLGQFLGSPLHF
TRBJ2-1 | TRBV5-6 | CASSSTVAGEQFF
TRBJ1-4 | TRBV19 | CASSGLGEKLFF
TRBJ2-1 | TRBV24-1 | CATSDWRLADNEQFF
TRBJ2-3 | TRBV20-1 | CSAQGQGSNRRLGDTQYF
TRBJ2-3 | TRBV4-3 | CASSLGIASDTQYF
TRBJ2-7 | TRBV7-9 | CASSLGGGLSYEQYF
TRBJ2-5 | TRBV5-1 | CASSITGTAYQETQYF
TRBJ2-7 | TRBV2 | CASSETGTLYEQYF
TRBJ1-5 | TRBV6-2/TRBV6-3 | CASSYGQGAQPQHF
TRBJ2-7 | TRBV20-1 | CSARDTPPAGRDEQYF
TRBJ2-7 | TRBV6-2/TRBV6-3 | CASSYDSGEAVAYEQYF
TRBJ2-1 | TRBV7-6 | CASSATSPLAGGSSYNEQFF
TRBJ1-2 | TRBV29-1 | CSVVGNANGYTF
TRBJ1-5 | TRBV12-3/TRBV12-4 | CASSRGLYSNQPQHF
TRBJ2-7 | TRBV4-2 | CASSHWFGESETYEQYF
TRBJ2-7 | TRBV7-2 | CASSLAAGTPVYEQYF
TRBJ2-3 | TRBV7-2 | CASSLGQPDTQYF
TRBJ1-5 | TRBV7-8 | CASSLVGAGNQPQHF
TRBJ1-1 | TRBV5-1 | CASSLGGDTEAFF
TRBJ2-3 | TRBV7-9 | CASSQPLAEGNTDTQYF
TRBJ2-2 | TRBV6-5 | CASSTGASLTGELFF
TRBJ1-3 | TRBV20-1 | CSAGDRGRSGNTIYF
TRBJ2-3 | TRBV4-3 | CASSPTTTDTQYF
TRBJ2-3 | TRBV4-1 | CASSQTEMSTQYF
TRBJ2-1 | TRBV20-1 | CSATWTSGVLGEQFF